The 14 T cell receptor beta chains below come from one sample, sequenced in a study of shared clonotypes between healthy human individuals. Selected positively for CCR7 and CD45RO-negative, naive CD8 cells excluded terminally differentiated effector memory CD45RA+ cells. The protocol was immunoSEQ multiplex PCR, while the TCRdb copy is restricted to in-frame clones and leaves out a portion. Among some 1,900,000 clones listed, about 95% were seen once. The sequenced material came from naive CD8+ T cells sorted from blood. The receptor source for this set is a man aged 18 to 29 in good health.

The CDR3 DNA follows: TGTGCCAGTAGTATGATGGGAGGTCCTCAGCCCCAGCATTTT. As protein: CASSMMGGPQPQHF. V usage is TRBV19 and J usage is TRBJ1-5; no clear D. The CDR3 sequence is 14 residues long. Trimming took 3 bases from V and 6 from J, leaving 12 bases between them. Germline V gene data show CDR1 as LNHDA and CDR2 as SQIVND (reference sequence).

The V gene is TRBV5-1, the J gene TRBJ2-1, with 8 bases matching TRBD2. This CDR3 comprises 17 residues. The germline V gene encodes CDR1 SGHRS and CDR2 YFSETQ. J lost 2 bases, V lost 0 bases, and 7 bases had no gene match. The CDR3, as DNA: TGCGCCAGCAGCTTGGCCTCTTCGGGGGGGCCCTACAATGAGCAGTTCTTC. Translating it yields CASSLASSGGPYNEQFF.

The genes are TRBV27 and TRBJ2-7; D is perhaps TRBD1 or TRBD2 (5 bases each). CDR1 and CDR2 (germline): MNHEY, SMNVEV (reference sequence). V was shortened by 5 bases and J by 2 bases, with 22 bases between the two germline ends. The CDR3 covers 17 residues. CDR3 DNA sequence: TGTGCCAGCAGTCCATCAATAGGGACCGAATACCCCTACGAGCAGTACTTC. Amino acids: CASSPSIGTEYPYEQYF.

This chain uses TRBV6-5 with TRBJ2-3, with D maybe TRBD2 (5 bases). Germline-derived CDR1 and CDR2 are MNHEY and SVGAGI. The CDR3 covers 15 residues. V was cut by 0 bases and J by 3 bases, with 10 bases left in between. The CDR3 nucleotides are TGTGCCAGCAGTTACTCCCCCCCGGGGACAGATACGCAGTATTTT. Its translation is CASSYSPPGTDTQYF.

The chain is built from TRBV10-3 and TRBJ2-7; no clear D gene. Germline values: CDR1 ENHRY, CDR2 SYGVKD. CDR3 length: 13 amino acids. V gave up 3 bases and J gave up 5 bases, with 11 bases separating them. Here the CDR3 DNA reads TGTGCCATCAGTGAAGGGTTTCCTAACGAGCAGTACTTC. Its protein is CAISEGFPNEQYF.

The gene calls are TRBV5-8 and TRBJ2-7; D is unclear. CDR3 length: 13 residues. V lost 3 bases and J lost 0, with 7 bases in between. From germline, CDR1 is SGHTS and CDR2 YDEGEE. In nucleotides, the CDR3 is TGTGCCAGCAGCTGGTCCAGCTCCTACGAGCAGTACTTC. The encoded protein is CASSWSSSYEQYF.

V and J are TRBV9 and TRBJ2-3, with D perhaps given as TRBD1 or TRBD2 (5 bases each). The CDR3 runs 15 residues. V lost 4 bases and J 7 bases, leaving 19 bases between the germline ends. Germline V lookup: CDR1 SGDLS, CDR2 YYNGEE. The CDR3 spells CASSPEGLPVYTQYF. The CDR3 bases are TGTGCCAGCAGCCCCGAGGGGTTACCCGTATATACGCAGTATTTT.

The V and J genes are TRBV4-3 and TRBJ2-7; maybe TRBD1 (5 bases). The ends were cut back, 4 bases at V and 3 bases at J, with 13 bases in the middle. The length of the CDR3 is 14 residues. Per the germline V gene, CDR1 is LGHNA and CDR2 is YSLEER. The DNA for the CDR3 is TGCGCCAGCAGCCCCGGGTTACAGGACTACGAGCAGTACTTC. Its translation: CASSPGLQDYEQYF.

The rearrangement links TRBV6-6 to TRBJ2-5; D tentatively fits TRBD1 or TRBD2 (5 bases each). Germline V CDR1 and CDR2: MNHNY, SVGAGI (reference sequence). The CDR3 totals 15 residues. The V gene lost 7 bases and the J gene lost 1 base, with 16 bases spanning the gap. Written as DNA, the CDR3 is TGTGCCAGCATCCCGGGCTGGGGGATCCAAGAGACCCAGTACTTC. Its translation: CASIPGWGIQETQYF.

The rearrangement links TRBV5-8 to TRBJ2-5; D is uncertain. Germline V lookup: CDR1 SGHTS, CDR2 YDEGEE. CDR3 length equals 12 residues. Trimming stripped 5 bases from V and 5 bases from J, with 10 bases between. The CDR3 sequence: CASSIGPETQYF. The CDR3 DNA reads TGTGCCAGCAGTATAGGACCGGAGACCCAGTACTTC.

The chain combines TRBV13 with TRBJ2-2, with 11 bases matching TRBD2. Unmatched junction bases numbered 4, after V lost 0 bases and J lost 4 bases. The CDR3 is made up of 17 amino acids. In germline, CDR1 is PRHDT, CDR2 FYEKMQ (reference sequence). The CDR3 nucleotides read TGTGCCAGCAGCTTAGGACTAGCGGGAGCTAGCACCGGGGAGCTGTTTTTT. It specifies CASSLGLAGASTGELFF.

The chain couples TRBV30 to TRBJ2-3; D is ambiguous. CDR1 and CDR2 (germline): GTSNPN, SVGIG (reference sequence). The CDR3 runs 15 residues. V was shortened by 2 bases and J by 5 bases, with 17 bases between the two germline ends. This chain's CDR3 is CAWSRGPLKGDTQYF. The CDR3 nucleotides read TGTGCCTGGAGTCGTGGCCCGCTTAAGGGAGATACGCAGTATTTT.

The chain has TRBV13 and TRBJ1-2; the D gene is possibly TRBD1 (5 bases). Trimming cost V 4 bases and J 3 bases, with 15 bases left between them. The CDR3 is 15 amino acids. The germline V gene has CDR1 PRHDT and CDR2 FYEKMQ (reference sequence). CDR3: CASSSAPGPDYGYTF. The CDR3 bases are TGTGCCAGCAGCTCGGCCCCGGGGCCGGACTATGGCTACACCTTC.

The V and J genes are TRBV7-2 and TRBJ2-5; D may be TRBD2 (6 bases). The CDR3 totals 15 residues. Germline V gene sequence: CDR1 SGHTA, CDR2 FQGNSA. V shed 8 bases and J shed 4 bases, with 20 bases lying between them. The CDR3 here is CASSPGGVWGETQYF. The CDR3 DNA reads as TGTGCCAGCTCCCCTGGAGGGGTCTGGGGAGAGACCCAGTACTTC.